This TCR beta chain came from a study of early stage breast cancer tumors (dated by TCRdb to 2015 to 2018). Broadly, across the study: Of the approximately 15 invasive breast tumors, about 13 were found to be estrogen receptor-positive, progesterone receptor-positive and HER2-negative. Of the roughly 12 ER+/PR+/HER2- tumors, eight were classified as invasive ductal carcinomas and four as invasive lobular carcinomas. Across all samples, 2,700,000 or so templates representing approximately 1.2 million unique clonotypes were detected. The average read coverage per sample was around 10-fold. Here is what the overall study found, with its caveats: Bulk genomic DNA sequencing of unsorted cells missed chain pairing and functional markers such as CD4, CD8 and FOXP3. Repertoires from blood and normal breast were more alike than repertoires from blood and tumor, and in about 90% of the 16 patients, comparing each tissue with blood separated tumor from normal. Because the cohort was small, analysis by tumor subtype was not possible. Enriched TCRB sequences shared across patients were mostly commonly generated sequences, unlikely to play an important role in the tumor microenvironment. Compared with adjacent normal breast tissue, tumors had higher clonality and 2 to 3-fold greater T cell density.

The study profiled bulk TCR beta-chain repertoires in matched peripheral blood, tumor and adjacent normal breast tissue taken from about 15 patients with early-stage breast cancer. Before surgery, about 4.5-11 mL of whole blood was collected into EDTA tubes and then processed within 2 hours. Peripheral blood mononuclear cells were isolated by Ficoll-Paque centrifugation in SepMate-50 tubes. For storage in liquid nitrogen, PBMCs were cryopreserved as aliquots of about 1.9 to 4 million cells in around 90% FBS with roughly 10% DMSO. Genomic DNA was extracted with the Qiagen AllPrep DNA/RNA Mini kit. CDR1 and CDR2, looked up from the germline V gene, are SGHRS and YFSETQ. Trimming costs V 0 bases and J 1 base, and their ends lie 8 bases apart. Inclusive of the bounding cysteine and phenylalanine, the CDR3 is 15 residues long. The CDR3 DNA has 45 bases and is translated from base 1. On this clone itself: There is no known antigen for this receptor. No qualities accompany the bases; no much larger clone lies one base away.

Each sample was amplified as two independent genomic DNA replicates: 0.5 to 0.65 ug for blood and roughly 1.5 ug for tumor or normal breast. Following the manufacturer's instructions, the ImmunoSeq Intro kit was used to carry out TCRB sequencing on genomic DNA. The multiplex PCR ran for around 30 cycles using proprietary primers and spike-in control sequences for absolute quantification. An 87-bp fragment spanning the CDR3 and flanking V and J genes was sequenced with single-end 150-bp reads. Each lane of an Illumina MiSeq running version 3.0 chemistry carried seven multiplexed samples, with two replicates apiece. Under the source paper's analysis protocol: Raw data were processed with the vendor's proprietary pipeline, and both replicates were merged into a single result per sample. To define clonotypes, the study grouped productive rearrangements that shared the V-gene family, CDR3 amino acid sequence and J-gene segment. To compute clonality, the normalized Shannon entropy (Pielou evenness) of TCRB abundances was subtracted from 1. T cell density was estimated as total templates divided by the number of input cells, with the number of input cells inferred from the DNA input amount. Total repertoire diversity and clonality were estimated with Recon using default parameters. A clonotype was considered tumor-enriched if its abundance in tumor exceeded 0.1% and was at least 32-fold higher than its abundance in normal breast. TCRdb stores this immuneACCESS table with in-frame sequences only. Part of the clones is absent; in the studies checked, under half of the shortfall reflects unresolved V genes, and no reason is known for the rest. D and trimming come from the DNA, and the V and J calls and clone size come from that table. This sample comprises 50,000 to 65,000 clones, just over 90% of them detected only once. The ten largest make up 4.5% to 5% of the sample.

Sequenced material: blood. This TCR came from a person aged 70 to 85 with breast cancer. The chain employs TRBV5-1 and TRBJ2-1, and possibly TRBD1, on 6 matching bases. For the CDR3, the sequence is CASSLVQGSYNEQFF. The nucleotide sequence reads as follows: TGCGCCAGCAGCTTGGTGCAGGGGTCCTACAATGAGCAGTTCTTC. The reference TRBV5-1 and TRBJ2-1 proteins fill in what lies around the CDR3, so the full variable domain reads KAGVTQTPRYLIKTRGQQVTLSCSPISGHRSVSWYQQTPGQGLQFLFEYFSETQRNKGNFPGRFSGRQFSNSRSEMNVSTLELGDSALYLCASSLVQGSYNEQFFGPGTRLTVL.